This T cell receptor beta chain was documented in a study of tumor and adjacent non-tumor tissue in lung cancer. Three rounds of nested PCR, following a modified ARM-PCR protocol, produced the TCRbeta library. Using its own MiXCR run on the multiplex PCR reads, TCRdb lists one record per CDR3 protein. The sample lists 80,000 to 100,000 distinct CDR3 sequences, 80% seen once, with roughly 33% in the top ten. RNA was extracted from bulk tissue without any cell sorting. The normal lung tissue was taken more than 3 cm from the tumor edge. Remarks on this clonotype: Mismatch with germline at one junction end may stem from a read error.

Germline loops: CDR1 MDHEN, CDR2 SYDVKM. The CDR3 consists of 16 residues. The chain carries TRBV28 and TRBJ2-7; 7 bases match TRBD1. This TCR was recovered from a man in his 60s with small cell lung cancer. Sequenced sample: distant non-tumor lung tissue. CDR3 sequence reads: CASSREGCDRAYEQYF. In DNA form, the CDR3 reads TGTGCCAGCAGTCGGGAAGGTTGTGACAGGGCCTACGAGCAATACTTC.